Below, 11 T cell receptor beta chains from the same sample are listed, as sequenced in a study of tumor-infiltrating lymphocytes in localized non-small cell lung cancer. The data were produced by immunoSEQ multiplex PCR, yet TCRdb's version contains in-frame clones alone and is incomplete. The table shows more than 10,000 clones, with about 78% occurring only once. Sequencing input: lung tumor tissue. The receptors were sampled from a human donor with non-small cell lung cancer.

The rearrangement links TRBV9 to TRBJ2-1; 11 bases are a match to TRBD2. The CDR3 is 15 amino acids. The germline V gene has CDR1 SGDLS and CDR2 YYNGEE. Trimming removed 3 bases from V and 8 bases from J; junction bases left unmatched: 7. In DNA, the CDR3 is TGTGCCAGCAGCGCGTTAGCGGGAGGGTCCGATGAGCAGTTCTTC. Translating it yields CASSALAGGSDEQFF. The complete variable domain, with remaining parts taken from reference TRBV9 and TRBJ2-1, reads DSGVTQTPKHLITATGQRVTLRCSPRSGDLSVYWYQQSLDQGLQFLIQYYNGEERAKGNILERFSAQQFPDLHSELNLSSLELGDSALYFCASSALAGGSDEQFFGPGTRLTVL.

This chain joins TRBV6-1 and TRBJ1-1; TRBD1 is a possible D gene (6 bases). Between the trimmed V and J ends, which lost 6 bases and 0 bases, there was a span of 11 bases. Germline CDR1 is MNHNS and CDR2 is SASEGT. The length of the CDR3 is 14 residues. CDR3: CASRGNRVNTEAFF. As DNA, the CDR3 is TGTGCCAGCAGGGGAAACAGGGTGAACACTGAAGCTTTCTTT.

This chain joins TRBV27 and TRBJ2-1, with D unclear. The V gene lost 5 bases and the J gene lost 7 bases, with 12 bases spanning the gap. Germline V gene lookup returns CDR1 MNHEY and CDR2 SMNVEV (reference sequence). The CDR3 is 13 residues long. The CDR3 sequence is CASSPRLKNEQFF. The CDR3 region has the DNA TGTGCCAGCAGTCCCCGACTGAAGAATGAGCAGTTCTTC.

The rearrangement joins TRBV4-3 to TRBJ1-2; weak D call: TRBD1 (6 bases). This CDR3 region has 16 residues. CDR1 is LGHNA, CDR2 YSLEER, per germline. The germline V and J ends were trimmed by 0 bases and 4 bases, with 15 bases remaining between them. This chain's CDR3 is CASSQDYGGQGYGYTF. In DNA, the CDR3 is TGCGCCAGCAGCCAAGATTATGGGGGGCAGGGCTATGGCTACACCTTC.

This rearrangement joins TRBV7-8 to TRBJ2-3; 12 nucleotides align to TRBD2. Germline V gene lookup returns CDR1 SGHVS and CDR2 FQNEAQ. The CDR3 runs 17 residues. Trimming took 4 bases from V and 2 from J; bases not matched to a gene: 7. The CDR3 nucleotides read TGTGCCAGCAGCTACCGACTAGCGGGGGCCGCCACAGATACGCAGTATTTT. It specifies CASSYRLAGAATDTQYF.

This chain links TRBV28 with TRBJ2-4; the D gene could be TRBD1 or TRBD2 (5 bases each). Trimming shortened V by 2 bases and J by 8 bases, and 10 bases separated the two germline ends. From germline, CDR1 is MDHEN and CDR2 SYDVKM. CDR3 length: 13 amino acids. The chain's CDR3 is CASSLGGSHIQYF. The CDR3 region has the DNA TGTGCCAGCAGTTTAGGGGGATCACACATTCAGTACTTC.

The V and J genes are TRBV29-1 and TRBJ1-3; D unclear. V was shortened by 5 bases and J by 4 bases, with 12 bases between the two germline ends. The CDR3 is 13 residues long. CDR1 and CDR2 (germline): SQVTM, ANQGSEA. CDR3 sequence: CSVLKQNGNTIYF. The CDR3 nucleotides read TGCAGCGTTCTCAAGCAAAACGGAAACACCATATATTTT.

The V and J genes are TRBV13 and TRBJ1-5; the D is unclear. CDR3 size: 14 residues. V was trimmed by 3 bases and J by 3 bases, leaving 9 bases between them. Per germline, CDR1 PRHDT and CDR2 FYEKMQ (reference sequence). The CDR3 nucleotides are TGTGCCAGCAGCTTCGGTCAGGTCAATCAGCCCCAGCATTTT. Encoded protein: CASSFGQVNQPQHF.

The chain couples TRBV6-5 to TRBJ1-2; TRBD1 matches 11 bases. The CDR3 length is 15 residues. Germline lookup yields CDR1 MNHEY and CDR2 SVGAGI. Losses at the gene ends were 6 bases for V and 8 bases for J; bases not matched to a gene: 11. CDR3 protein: CASRITDRGLGGYTF. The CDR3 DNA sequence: TGTGCCAGCAGGATAACGGACAGGGGGCTAGGAGGCTACACCTTC.

In DNA form, the CDR3 reads TGCAGCGTCGCGGGGCAGGGGGCATGGGAGCAGTACTTC. Its translation is CSVAGQGAWEQYF. The rearrangement uses TRBV29-1 and TRBJ2-7, with 8 bases that match TRBD1. V trimming: 6 bases; J trimming: 7 bases; junction bases outside the gene matches: 11. CDR1 and CDR2 from the germline V gene are SQVTM and ANQGSEA. The CDR3 covers 13 residues.

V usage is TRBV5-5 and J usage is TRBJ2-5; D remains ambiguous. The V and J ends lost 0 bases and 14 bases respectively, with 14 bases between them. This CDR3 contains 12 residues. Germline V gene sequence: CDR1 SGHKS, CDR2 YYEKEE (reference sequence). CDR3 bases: TGTGCCAGCAGCTTGGCCTCGGGCCAGTTTTACTTC. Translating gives CASSLASGQFYF.